In its sample, the clone carrying this TCR beta chain is medium-sized. This entry belongs to a study of multiple sclerosis patients with progressive multifocal leukoencephalopathy. The time point here: before natalizumab initiation. Measured with immunoSEQ multiplex PCR; TCRdb has only the in-frame clones, and not every one. The data contain approximately 27,000 clones, more than 70% of them seen just once; the ten biggest clones take up 1.1%. The CDR3 sequence is 18 residues long. V dropped 5 bases and J dropped 3; count of bases not matched to a gene: 15. The germline CDR1 and CDR2 sequences are SGHAT and FQNNGV.

This receptor was taken from a human donor with multiple sclerosis. The sequenced material came from PBMCs. The chain combines TRBV11-2 with TRBJ1-1, with 10 bases fitting TRBD1. CDR3 DNA: TGTGCCAGCAGCCCACGACAGGGGGCAACGGAGTGGGACACTGAAGCTTTCTTT. Its protein is CASSPRQGATEWDTEAFF.